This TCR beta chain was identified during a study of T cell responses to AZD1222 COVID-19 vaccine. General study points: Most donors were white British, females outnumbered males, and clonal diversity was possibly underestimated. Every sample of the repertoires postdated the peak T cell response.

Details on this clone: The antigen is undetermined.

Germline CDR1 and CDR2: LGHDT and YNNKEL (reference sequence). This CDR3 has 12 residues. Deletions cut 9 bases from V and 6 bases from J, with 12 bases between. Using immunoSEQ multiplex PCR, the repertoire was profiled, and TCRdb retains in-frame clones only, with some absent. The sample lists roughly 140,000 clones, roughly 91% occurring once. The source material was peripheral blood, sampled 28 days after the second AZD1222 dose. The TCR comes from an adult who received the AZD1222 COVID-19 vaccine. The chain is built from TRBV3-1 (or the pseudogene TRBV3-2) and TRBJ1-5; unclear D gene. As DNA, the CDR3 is TGTGCCAGTAACCTACAAGGTCAGCCCCAGCATTTT. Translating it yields CASNLQGQPQHF.